These 24 T cell receptor beta chains were all obtained from the same sample, sequenced in a study of healthy donors' naive CD4 and CD8 T cells. A linear amplification protocol produced the TCR libraries from 450 to 500 ng of total RNA. TCRdb reanalysed the reads using MiXCR and keeps one entry per CDR3 protein. Among around 180,000 distinct CDR3 sequences, around 70% were seen once, and the ten largest hold about 2.1%. The source material was naive CD4+ and CD8+ T cells sorted from blood, pooled from several donors. All receptors derive from a pool of human donors in good health; the sample pools cells from several healthy donors.

The V call is TRBV5-5, the J call TRBJ1-4; D ambiguous. This CDR3 is 13 amino acids long. The germline gives CDR1 SGHKS, CDR2 YYEKEE (reference sequence). The germline V and J ends were trimmed by 4 bases and 4 bases, with 8 bases remaining between them. The CDR3, as DNA: TGTGCCAGCAGCAGGGATGATAATGAAAAACTGTTTTTT. Its protein is CASSRDDNEKLFF.

The genes are TRBV6-6 and TRBJ2-1; the match to TRBD2 covers 14 bases. V gave up 2 bases and J gave up 9 bases; unmatched junction bases: 9. The CDR3 contains 17 residues. Germline lookup yields CDR1 MNHNY and CDR2 SVGAGI (reference sequence). The CDR3 here is CASSYPAGTSGSGEQFF. The DNA of the CDR3 is TGTGCCAGCAGTTACCCCGCTGGGACTAGCGGGAGTGGTGAGCAGTTCTTC.

The CDR3 DNA reads TGTGCCAGTACCGATCTACAGGGGGCGAGCAATCAGCCCCAGCATTTT. Translating gives CASTDLQGASNQPQHF. The chain uses TRBV19 and TRBJ1-5; 9 bases are a match to TRBD1. Germline CDR1 is LNHDA and CDR2 is SQIVND (reference sequence). The CDR3 is 16 amino acids. V was clipped by 7 bases and J by 1 base; unmatched bases: 8.

This rearrangement joins TRBV12-3 or TRBV12-4 to TRBJ1-1; D gene uncertain. The CDR3 consists of 11 residues. The V end was cut by 6 bases, the J end by 4 bases, with 6 bases between. CDR3 amino acids: CASRRSTEAFF. The CDR3 bases are TGTGCCAGCAGACGGTCCACTGAAGCTTTCTTT.

The V and J genes are TRBV6-6 and TRBJ2-5; TRBD1 matches at 9 bases. This CDR3 region has 19 residues. Germline CDR1 and CDR2: MNHNY and SVGAGI (reference sequence). V shed 0 bases and J 7 bases; nucleotides not matched to a gene: 18. The CDR3 DNA reads as TGTGCCAGCAGTTACTCATACTCACTCGACAGGGGACAGGGTGGGACCCAGTACTTC. Translation gives CASSYSYSLDRGQGGTQYF.

J is TRBJ2-1 and V is TRBV18; TRBD2 might be the D (6 bases). V dropped 3 bases and J dropped 0 bases, with 21 bases sitting between them. The CDR3 is made up of 19 amino acids. Germline V gene lookup returns CDR1 KGHSH and CDR2 LQKENI. CDR3 residues: CASSPRDWGLPSSYNEQFF. The CDR3, as DNA: TGTGCCAGCTCACCCAGGGACTGGGGTCTTCCGAGCTCCTACAATGAGCAGTTCTTC.

For the CDR3, the DNA is TGTGCCAGTTGCCTACGCCCTGGCGAGGGGATCTCTGAAGCTTTCTTT. Its translation: CASCLRPGEGISEAFF. The chain joins TRBV19 to TRBJ1-1; D perhaps matches TRBD1 (5 bases). Germline assignment: CDR1 LNHDA and CDR2 SQIVND (reference sequence). The CDR3 runs 16 residues. The V and J ends lost 8 bases and 6 bases respectively, with 25 bases between them.

V gene TRBV6-5 combines with J gene TRBJ1-5; D remains unclear. CDR3 length equals 15 residues. The V end was cut by 6 bases, the J end by 4 bases, with 16 bases between. Germline V gene lookup returns CDR1 MNHEY and CDR2 SVGAGI. The CDR3 region is CASRPPGGPNQPQHF. For the CDR3, the DNA is TGTGCCAGCAGGCCCCCAGGCGGCCCTAATCAGCCCCAGCATTTT.

The sample holds a few counts of this clonotype. CDR3 sequence reads: CASSLERLWEQYF. CDR3 nucleotides: TGTGCCAGCAGCTTAGAGCGGTTGTGGGAGCAGTACTTC. This sequence joins TRBV11-2 and TRBJ2-7; no definite D call. V was shortened by 0 bases and J by 7 bases, with 10 bases between the two germline ends. This CDR3 spans 13 amino acids. CDR1 SGHAT and CDR2 FQNNGV come from the germline V gene.

The chain is built from TRBV12-3 or TRBV12-4 and TRBJ2-3, with D possibly TRBD1 on 6 matching bases. This CDR3 is built from 14 residues. V was cut by 6 bases and J by 9 bases, with 19 bases left in between. In DNA form, the CDR3 reads TGTGCCAGCAGCTCAGGGGACCCCGCAGGGACGCAGTATTTT. Translating it yields CASSSGDPAGTQYF.

This clonotype has only one observation. The chain employs TRBV29-1 and TRBJ2-1; D might be TRBD1 (6 bases). This CDR3 contains 14 residues. V dropped 8 bases and J dropped 7 bases, with 21 bases sitting between them. Germline CDR1 and CDR2: SQVTM and ANQGSEA. The CDR3 loop is CSHLGQRAMNEQFF. CDR3 DNA: TGCAGCCATCTTGGACAGAGGGCGATGAATGAGCAGTTCTTC.

This chain links TRBV29-1 with TRBJ1-2, with no clear D. Trimming cost V 1 base and J 3 bases, with 6 bases left between them. Germline loops: CDR1 SQVTM, CDR2 ANQGSEA. The CDR3 is 12 residues long. DNA of the CDR3: TGCAGCGTTGAAGTCGAGGACTATGGCTACACCTTC. Amino acid sequence: CSVEVEDYGYTF.

The chain joins TRBV29-1 to TRBJ2-3, with 7 bases identical to TRBD1. The germline gives CDR1 SQVTM, CDR2 ANQGSEA. The ends lost 8 bases at V and 10 bases at J; junction bases unmatched: 9. This CDR3 has 11 amino acids. The chain's CDR3 is CSSSVQGSQYF. The CDR3 nucleotides are TGCAGCTCTTCGGTACAGGGGTCGCAGTATTTT.

This clonotype was counted between two and nine times. The genes are TRBV6-6 and TRBJ1-6; D perhaps matches TRBD1 (6 bases). The CDR3 contains 16 residues. The ends were cut back, 7 bases at V and 0 bases at J, with 13 bases in the middle. Germline V gives CDR1 MNHNY, CDR2 SVGAGI (reference sequence). The chain's CDR3 is CASTYRDLSYNSPLHF. In nucleotides, the CDR3 is TGTGCCAGCACCTACAGGGACCTCTCCTATAATTCACCCCTCCACTTT.

This chain connects TRBV27 to TRBJ2-7, with 7 nucleotides matching TRBD2. After removal of 6 bases from V and 2 bases from J, the junction contained 7 bases not matched to a gene. CDR1 is MNHEY and CDR2 is SMNVEV in the germline V gene (reference sequence). The length of the CDR3 is 14 residues. CDR3: CASRLGAGTYEQYF. The CDR3 nucleotides are TGTGCCAGCAGATTGGGAGCGGGGACCTACGAGCAGTACTTC.

This chain uses TRBV21-1 with TRBJ2-7; the table's D call TRBD1 went unverified against the DNA. TRBV21-1 represents a pseudogene. The CDR3 loop spans 15 amino acids. The CDR3 loop reads CASSKEGQSSYEQYF. The CDR3 nucleotides read TGTGCCAGCAGCAAAGAGGGACAGAGCTCCTACGAGCAGTACTTC.

The chain uses TRBV29-1 and TRBJ1-2; no definite D call. The V gene's germline CDR1 is SQVTM and CDR2 ANQGSEA. CDR3 size: 11 residues. V lost 7 bases, J lost 9 bases, and 15 bases lay in between. CDR3 nucleotides: TGCAGCGCCGTTGGCCCGAAGAGCTACACCTTC. As protein: CSAVGPKSYTF.

This clonotype occurred a few times. The V and J genes are TRBV27 and TRBJ1-2; no firm D call. Germline V lookup: CDR1 MNHEY, CDR2 SMNVEV (reference sequence). V lost 3 bases to trimming and J lost 1 base, with 9 bases between them. The CDR3 spans 14 residues. The CDR3 sequence: CASSFDKLNYGYTF. The CDR3 nucleotides read TGTGCCAGCAGTTTTGACAAACTTAACTATGGCTACACCTTC.

This clonotype was detected only a few times. J is TRBJ2-2 and V is TRBV27; D not certain. Per the germline V gene, CDR1 is MNHEY and CDR2 is SMNVEV (reference sequence). Trimming shortened V by 3 bases and J by 0 bases, and 11 bases separated the two germline ends. The CDR3 runs to 16 residues. This CDR3 is CASSFRREANTGELFF. CDR3 bases: TGTGCCAGCAGTTTCCGTAGGGAAGCGAACACCGGGGAGCTGTTTTTT.

This clonotype was recorded only once. The CDR3 nucleotides read TGTGCCAGCAGTTTGGTCAGCCCCAGTCAGCCCCAGCATTTT. Translation gives CASSLVSPSQPQHF. The chain employs TRBV27 and TRBJ1-5; D remains unclear. The CDR3 runs to 14 residues. Germline V CDR1 and CDR2: MNHEY, SMNVEV (reference sequence). Between the trimmed V and J ends, which lost 3 bases and 6 bases, there was a span of 12 bases.

The chain carries TRBV29-1 and TRBJ2-5, with D unresolved. The CDR3 contains 11 residues. Looked up from germline, CDR1 is SQVTM and CDR2 is ANQGSEA. V was shortened by 0 bases and J by 5 bases, with 4 bases between the two germline ends. CDR3 protein: CSVEDNETQYF. DNA for the CDR3: TGCAGCGTTGAAGATAATGAGACCCAGTACTTC.

This sequence joins TRBV6-5 and TRBJ2-3, with 7 bases aligning to TRBD2. CDR3 length equals 13 residues. The germline V gene has CDR1 MNHEY and CDR2 SVGAGI. V gave up 8 bases and J gave up 1 base; unmatched junction bases: 3. The CDR3 coding sequence is TGTGCCAGCCAACGGGAGGGCACAGATACGCAGTATTTT. Residues: CASQREGTDTQYF.

The genes are TRBV29-1 and TRBJ1-1; tentative D call: TRBD1 (6 bases). CDR1 SQVTM and CDR2 ANQGSEA come from the germline V gene. The CDR3 contains 12 residues. The ends were cut back, 3 bases at V and 6 bases at J, with 11 bases in the middle. The CDR3 DNA is TGCAGCGTTGATCGGGGGGCGGCTGAAGCTTTCTTT. Protein product: CSVDRGAAEAFF.

V is TRBV12-3 or TRBV12-4 and J is TRBJ2-1, with a weak D call TRBD2 (5 bases). This CDR3 spans 13 amino acids. The V end was cut by 8 bases, the J end by 8 bases, with 16 bases between. CDR3 sequence (DNA): TGTGCCAGCCGCCGGGCCGCGGGTGATGAGCAGTTCTTC. Its protein product is CASRRAAGDEQFF.